The clone carrying this T cell receptor beta chain was seen a few times. Germline V gives CDR1 SGHTA, CDR2 FQGNSA. The V end lost 4 bases, the J end lost 0 bases, and 13 bases lay between the germline ends. CDR3 length: 16 amino acids. This sample was included in a study of blood T cell repertoires in COVID-19. TCRdb's table, derived via immunoSEQ multiplex PCR, lists solely in-frame clones and lacks some. Altogether about 190,000 clones are present, less than 85% being singletons, with the ten largest covering 12%. The clonotype originates from a woman between 45 and 65 years old with acute or convalescent COVID-19. This sequence joins TRBV7-2 and TRBJ2-1, with a possible D match to TRBD2 (5 bases). Sequenced: peripheral blood. CDR3 nucleotides: TGTGCCAGCAGCTGGGAGAGTAGTAGCTCCTACAATGAGCAGTTCTTC. Protein: CASSWESSSSYNEQFF. Using reference TRBV7-2 and TRBJ2-1 for the parts outside the CDR3, the full variable domain is GAGVSQSPSNKVTEKGKDVELRCDPISGHTALYWYRQSLGQGLEFLIYFQGNSAPDKSGLPSDRFSAERTGGSVSTLTIQRTQQEDSAVYLCASSWESSSSYNEQFFGPGTRLTVL.